These 8 T cell receptor beta chains originate from one sample sequenced in a study of cytomegalovirus exposure and HLA in healthy donors. Researchers ran the PCR with 60 Vbeta and 13 Jbeta primers. Using immunoSEQ multiplex PCR, the repertoire was profiled, and TCRdb retains in-frame clones only, with some absent. Counted here are 150,000 to 200,000 clones, around 79% occurring once; the ten biggest clones make up about 14%. Sequenced: PBMCs. The origin of the receptors is a man aged 50 to 59 in good health and CMV-seropositive.

The J gene is TRBJ1-2, the V gene TRBV6-5, with TRBD1 matching 7 bases. CDR3 length equals 14 residues. Germline V lookup: CDR1 MNHEY, CDR2 SVGAGI. The V and J ends lost 6 bases and 3 bases, in that order; junction bases with no gene match: 7. As DNA, the CDR3 is TGTGCCAGCAGAACACAGGGGATCCACTATGGCTACACCTTC. Its translation: CASRTQGIHYGYTF.

V is TRBV5-6 and J is TRBJ2-1; 10 bases are shared with TRBD2. The CDR3 covers 16 residues. Germline values: CDR1 SGHDT, CDR2 YYEEEE. Germline trimming cut 4 bases from V and 10 bases from J; bases unmatched to any gene: 14. The CDR3 DNA sequence: TGTGCCAGCAGCCCGGGAGGATTAGCGGGGGGAAAGGAGCAGTTCTTC. This gives the protein CASSPGGLAGGKEQFF.

The rearrangement links TRBV19 to TRBJ2-5; possibly TRBD1 for D (5 bases). The CDR3 consists of 14 residues. Germline values: CDR1 LNHDA, CDR2 SQIVND (reference sequence). V gave up 6 bases and J gave up 2 bases, with 13 bases separating them. DNA for the CDR3: TGTGCCAGTAGCCCAAGAAGGACACAAGAGACCCAGTACTTC. Translation gives CASSPRRTQETQYF.

The chain employs TRBV2 and TRBJ2-5; TRBD2 agrees at 9 bases. The junction had 18 bases not matched to a gene; V was cut back by 6 bases and J by 4 bases. CDR1 SNHLY and CDR2 FYNNEI come from the germline V gene. This CDR3 has 18 amino acids. The CDR3 DNA is TGTGCCAGCAGGCCCGGGTCTAGCGGGATCCTAGGCGGAGAGACCCAGTACTTC. It codes for CASRPGSSGILGGETQYF.

V is TRBV5-1 and J is TRBJ1-1; weak D call: TRBD1 (5 bases). Deletions cut 0 bases from V and 0 bases from J, with 9 bases between. Germline V gene sequence: CDR1 SGHRS, CDR2 YFSETQ. CDR3 size: 15 residues. This CDR3 reads CASSLDPGVNTEAFF. CDR3 nucleotide sequence: TGCGCCAGCAGCTTGGATCCGGGGGTGAACACTGAAGCTTTCTTT.

The CDR3 DNA reads TGTGCCAGCAGTCCAGGGGGCAAAAACTATGGCTACACCTTC. It encodes CASSPGGKNYGYTF. The chain couples TRBV6-1 to TRBJ1-2, with 8 bases fitting TRBD1. The trim removed 5 bases at V and 2 bases at J, leaving 4 bases unmatched. The CDR3 spans 14 residues. CDR1 is MNHNS and CDR2 is SASEGT in the germline V gene.

V is TRBV2 and J is TRBJ1-5, with 10 bases that match TRBD1. The germline V gene has CDR1 SNHLY and CDR2 FYNNEI. The CDR3 has 15 residues. V dropped 6 bases and J dropped 4; count of bases not matched to a gene: 6. The CDR3 DNA reads as TGTGCCAGCAGAAAGACAGGGGGCGGTAATCAGCCCCAGCATTTT. Translating gives CASRKTGGGNQPQHF.

The genes are TRBV7-2 and TRBJ2-2; no clear D gene. Germline CDR1 and CDR2: SGHTA and FQGNSA. Between the trimmed V and J ends, which lost 2 bases and 3 bases, there was a span of 7 bases. There are 14 residues in the CDR3. CDR3 DNA: TGTGCCAGCAGCTTAACCAGATACACCGGGGAGCTGTTTTTT. Residues: CASSLTRYTGELFF.